Each of the 11 T cell receptor beta chains below was sequenced from the same sample in a study of blood T cell repertoires in COVID-19 (TCRdb year 2020). The library was prepared using the immunoSEQ multiplex PCR assay. TCRdb took this table from immuneACCESS and kept in-frame rearrangements with V and J called. Such tables lack part of the clones; where checked against another copy, unresolved V genes explain under half of the gap, and the rest is unexplained. The sample table contains 250,000 or so clones; only one count was recorded for around nine tenths of them. Around 1.5% of the sample goes to the ten largest clones. The sequenced material came from peripheral blood. These receptors were obtained from an elderly man with acute or convalescent COVID-19.

The CDR3 bases are TGCGCCAGCAGCTTAAGAGGCGGCGTCGCCCGGAGGAACACAGATACGCAGTATTTT. Amino acids: CASSLRGGVARRNTDTQYF. This sequence joins TRBV5-1 and TRBJ2-3; possible D gene TRBD2, 5 bases. CDR1 is SGHRS, CDR2 YFSETQ, per germline. With 2 bases removed from V and 2 bases from J, the gap between germline ends came to 24 bases. This CDR3 region has 19 residues. Variable domain in full (rest from reference TRBV5-1 and TRBJ2-3): KAGVTQTPRYLIKTRGQQVTLSCSPISGHRSVSWYQQTPGQGLQFLFEYFSETQRNKGNFPGRFSGRQFSNSRSEMNVSTLELGDSALYLCASSLRGGVARRNTDTQYFGPGTRLTVL.

V gene TRBV4-2 combines with J gene TRBJ2-2; the match to TRBD2 covers 7 bases. This CDR3 spans 14 amino acids. Germline V gives CDR1 LGHNA, CDR2 YNFKEQ. Trimming removed 4 bases from V and 8 bases from J; junction bases left unmatched: 7. The CDR3 here is CASSLRGREGELFF. CDR3 DNA: TGTGCCAGCAGCCTAAGAGGGCGGGAGGGGGAGCTGTTTTTT.

The CDR3 is CASSIEALSYNEQFF. CDR3 bases: TGTGCCAGTAGTATTGAAGCGTTGTCCTACAATGAGCAGTTCTTC. The rearrangement joins TRBV19 to TRBJ2-1, with D uncertain. The CDR3 runs 15 residues. CDR1 is LNHDA and CDR2 is SQIVND in the germline V gene (reference sequence). V was clipped by 3 bases and J by 1 base, with 10 bases between them.

This chain joins TRBV18 and TRBJ2-7, with 12 nucleotides matching TRBD1. This CDR3 is built from 20 residues. Germline-derived CDR1 and CDR2 are KGHSH and LQKENI. Germline trimming cut 3 bases from V and 3 bases from J; bases unmatched to any gene: 18. CDR3 coding DNA: TGTGCCAGCTCACCCGGACCCGGGACAGGGGGCCAATCGAGCCTCTACGAGCAGTACTTC. This encodes CASSPGPGTGGQSSLYEQYF.

This clone has only a few counts. The CDR3 sequence is CASSFQQGRNSPLHF. The CDR3 bases are TGTGCCAGCAGCTTTCAACAGGGTAGGAATTCACCCCTCCACTTT. The rearrangement links TRBV7-2 to TRBJ1-6, with D possibly matching TRBD1 (6 bases). V lost 3 bases, J lost 7 bases, and 13 bases lay in between. This CDR3 comprises 15 residues. The germline V gene encodes CDR1 SGHTA and CDR2 FQGNSA.

The CDR3 nucleotides read TGCGCCAGCAGCCTACTAGACTACGAGCAGTACTTC. Protein: CASSLLDYEQYF. The V gene is TRBV5-1, the J gene TRBJ2-7, with D possibly being TRBD2 (5 bases). From germline, CDR1 is SGHRS and CDR2 YFSETQ. V was cut by 4 bases and J by 3 bases, with 8 bases left in between. The length of the CDR3 is 12 residues.

The rearrangement links TRBV7-9 to TRBJ2-3, with a possible D match to TRBD2 (7 bases). V was shortened by 5 bases and J by 2 bases, with 14 bases between the two germline ends. The germline V gene has CDR1 SEHNR and CDR2 FQNEAQ (reference sequence). The CDR3 totals 15 residues. CDR3 residues: CASSRGGAPTDTQYF. CDR3 coding DNA: TGTGCCAGCAGCCGTGGGGGGGCCCCCACAGATACGCAGTATTTT.

The chain carries TRBV29-1 and TRBJ2-5; 12 nucleotides agree with TRBD2. CDR1 is SQVTM and CDR2 is ANQGSEA in the germline V gene. V was pared by 6 bases and J by 3 bases, with 2 bases of the junction left unmatched. The CDR3 totals 13 residues. The CDR3 coding sequence is TGCAGCGTACGACTAGCGGGAGAAGAGACCCAGTACTTC. This encodes CSVRLAGEETQYF.

The gene calls are TRBV7-2 and TRBJ2-2; TRBD2 is a possible D gene (5 bases). Trimming took 10 bases from V and 0 from J, leaving 15 bases between them. CDR1 is SGHTA, CDR2 FQGNSA, per germline. The CDR3 totals 15 residues. CDR3 DNA: TGTGCCACCCCGGAAGGGAGTGCGAACACCGGGGAGCTGTTTTTT. Its protein is CATPEGSANTGELFF.

CDR3 nucleotides: TGCGCCAGCAGCTTTGACAGGAGTAATTCACCCCTCCACTTT. Protein sequence: CASSFDRSNSPLHF. The V gene is TRBV5-1, the J gene TRBJ1-6; D might be TRBD1 (6 bases). The CDR3 totals 14 residues. CDR1 is SGHRS and CDR2 is YFSETQ in the germline V gene. Trimming removed 2 bases from V and 6 bases from J, with 9 bases in between.

The chain links TRBV6-2 or TRBV6-3 to TRBJ2-1, with D possibly matching TRBD2 (6 bases). The germline gives CDR1 MNHEY, CDR2 SVGEGT. V was cut by 4 bases and J by 8 bases, with 21 bases left in between. The CDR3 has 16 residues. This CDR3 is CASSSLRGKSIDEQFF. For the CDR3, the DNA is TGTGCCAGCAGTTCCCTACGCGGGAAGAGTATAGATGAGCAGTTCTTC.